The 21 T cell receptor beta chains in this list originate from one sample, sequenced in a study of blood T cell repertoires in COVID-19. Profiling relied on immunoSEQ multiplex PCR, and the TCRdb table lists in-frame clones only, not all of them. This sample has fewer than 300,000 clones, with approximately 91% found just once. The specimen sequenced was peripheral blood. The origin of the receptors is a person between 18 and 35 years old with COVID-19, enrolled during active disease.

V and J are TRBV5-1 and TRBJ2-7, with D perhaps matching TRBD1 (6 bases). The CDR3 sequence is 14 residues long. Germline V gene sequence: CDR1 SGHRS, CDR2 YFSETQ. Trimming left V 0 bases short and J 4 bases short, with 11 bases between. CDR3 loop: CASSLGRQVYEQYF. As DNA, the CDR3 is TGCGCCAGCAGCTTGGGGCGACAGGTTTACGAGCAGTACTTC.

This sequence joins TRBV7-3 and TRBJ2-1, with 7 positions matching TRBD2. V shed 4 bases and J 6 bases; nucleotides not matched to a gene: 15. Per germline, CDR1 SGHTA and CDR2 FQGTGA. This CDR3 has 17 amino acids. CDR3: CASSSQLTRERGNEQFF. DNA of the CDR3: TGTGCCAGCAGCTCCCAGCTTACGCGGGAGCGGGGCAATGAGCAGTTCTTC.

This chain connects TRBV2 to TRBJ2-7; D might be TRBD2 (5 bases). The V end lost 7 bases, the J end lost 3 bases, and 13 bases lay between the germline ends. The CDR3 totals 13 residues. Germline loops: CDR1 SNHLY, CDR2 FYNNEI. The CDR3 reads CASIAGDVYEQYF. The CDR3 DNA sequence: TGTGCCAGCATCGCCGGGGATGTCTACGAGCAGTACTTC.

This chain joins TRBV5-1 and TRBJ2-7, with D perhaps TRBD2 (5 bases). The CDR3 is made up of 20 amino acids. Germline V gene lookup returns CDR1 SGHRS and CDR2 YFSETQ. V gave up 1 base and J gave up 2 bases, with 28 bases separating them. The CDR3 spells CASSLIGIWSIGELPYEQYF. CDR3 nucleotides: TGCGCCAGCAGCTTGATAGGCATTTGGTCTATCGGGGAGCTACCCTACGAGCAGTACTTC.

V gene TRBV3-1 (or the pseudogene TRBV3-2) combines with J gene TRBJ2-2, with 8 bases lining up with TRBD2. Per the germline V gene, CDR1 is LGHDT and CDR2 is YNNKEL (reference sequence). Trimming removed 0 bases from V and 9 bases from J; junction bases left unmatched: 9. The CDR3 contains 16 residues. In DNA, the CDR3 is TGTGCCAGCAGCCAAGATAAGGCTAGCGGGCCACGGGAGCTGTTTTTT. It is translated as CASSQDKASGPRELFF.

This rearrangement joins TRBV11-2 to TRBJ1-5; tentative D call: TRBD1 (5 bases). Germline V gene sequence: CDR1 SGHAT, CDR2 FQNNGV. This CDR3 region has 16 residues. Deletions cut 5 bases from V and 0 bases from J, with 14 bases between. CDR3 DNA sequence: TGTGCCAGCAGCCCCCTGGACACTCCTAGCAATCAGCCCCAGCATTTT. It specifies CASSPLDTPSNQPQHF.

The chain joins TRBV28 to TRBJ1-1, with D possibly being TRBD1 (6 bases). The CDR3 loop spans 14 amino acids. V was pared by 5 bases and J by 4 bases, with 14 bases between. Germline V gene data show CDR1 as MDHEN and CDR2 as SYDVKM. The CDR3: CASSAPDRGTEAFF. The CDR3 nucleotides are TGTGCCAGCAGTGCTCCGGACAGAGGCACTGAAGCTTTCTTT.

This sequence joins TRBV12-3 or TRBV12-4 and TRBJ1-6; D ambiguous. The CDR3 runs to 12 residues. V was cut by 3 bases and J by 5 bases, with 2 bases left in between. The CDR3 loop is CASSFNNSPLHF. The DNA of the CDR3 is TGTGCCAGCAGTTTTAATAATTCACCCCTCCACTTT.

V and J are TRBV6-6 and TRBJ2-1; D unclear. The CDR3 length is 13 residues. Germline CDR1 MNHNY, CDR2 SVGAGI (reference sequence). Trimming removed 10 bases from V and 0 bases from J, with 10 bases in between. In nucleotides, the CDR3 is TGTGCCACTTATAGGAGCTCCTACAATGAGCAGTTCTTC. Translated: CATYRSSYNEQFF.

This clone was found once. The chain carries TRBV4-1 and TRBJ2-2, with D perhaps TRBD1 (7 bases). Germline assignment: CDR1 MGHRA and CDR2 YSYEKL. CDR3 length: 16 amino acids. Trimming removed 1 base from V and 4 bases from J, with 13 bases in between. In nucleotides, the CDR3 is TGCGCCAGCAGCCAAGGCAGGGGGGTCAGCACCGGGGAGCTGTTTTTT. As protein: CASSQGRGVSTGELFF.

The gene calls are TRBV6-6 and TRBJ1-5; D is unresolved. Germline CDR1 and CDR2: MNHNY and SVGAGI (reference sequence). The CDR3 is made up of 14 amino acids. Trimming shortened V by 0 bases and J by 3 bases, and 6 bases separated the two germline ends. The CDR3 protein is CASSYSEANQPQHF. DNA of the CDR3: TGTGCCAGCAGTTACTCGGAGGCCAATCAGCCCCAGCATTTT.

Concerning this clone: Other DNA sequences within the sample encode an identical CDR3. The chain uses TRBV3-1 (or the pseudogene TRBV3-2) and TRBJ2-7, with TRBD2 identical over 8 bases. Germline V CDR1 and CDR2: LGHDT, YNNKEL (reference sequence). The V segment lost 0 bases and the J segment 3 bases; nucleotides outside the gene matches: 4. The CDR3 length is 15 residues. CDR3 DNA: TGTGCCAGCAGCCAAGAGGTAGCGGGAAACTACGAGCAGTACTTC. It specifies CASSQEVAGNYEQYF.

The V gene is TRBV7-2, the J gene TRBJ2-3; D is uncertain. With 5 bases removed from V and 4 bases from J, the gap between germline ends came to 7 bases. The CDR3 is 12 residues long. CDR1 and CDR2 from the germline V gene are SGHTA and FQGNSA. As DNA, the CDR3 is TGTGCCAGCAGCGAGATCGCAGATACGCAGTATTTT. It specifies CASSEIADTQYF.

This sequence joins TRBV27 and TRBJ2-3; the D gene is possibly TRBD1 (6 bases). The CDR3 is 15 amino acids. The germline V gene encodes CDR1 MNHEY and CDR2 SMNVEV (reference sequence). V was clipped by 5 bases and J by 7 bases, with 19 bases between them. The CDR3 here is CASSPTGGYRYTQYF. CDR3 DNA: TGTGCCAGCAGTCCGACAGGAGGCTATCGTTATACGCAGTATTTT.

This chain joins TRBV11-2 and TRBJ1-5; a weak D match, TRBD1 (5 bases). The CDR3 loop spans 13 amino acids. Germline values: CDR1 SGHAT, CDR2 FQNNGV. V gave up 9 bases and J gave up 3 bases, with 12 bases separating them. The CDR3: CASTQAINQPQHF. The CDR3 DNA reads TGTGCCAGTACACAGGCGATCAATCAGCCCCAGCATTTT.

The chain carries TRBV18 and TRBJ1-6; TRBD1 matches at 8 bases. Germline-derived CDR1 and CDR2 are KGHSH and LQKENI. V shed 5 bases, J shed 9 bases, and the junction held 6 bases outside the gene matches. The CDR3 spans 14 residues. The CDR3 nucleotides are TGTGCCAGCTCAACCTTGGACAGGGTTTCACCCCTCCACTTT. Translated: CASSTLDRVSPLHF. Combining the CDR3 with reference TRBV18 and TRBJ1-6 gives the whole variable domain NAGVMQNPRHLVRRRGQEARLRCSPMKGHSHVYWYRQLPEEGLKFMVYLQKENIIDESGMPKERFSAEFPKEGPSILRIQQVVRGDSAAYFCASSTLDRVSPLHFGNGTRLTVT.

The V gene is TRBV5-1, the J gene TRBJ1-2, with D maybe TRBD1 (6 bases). The CDR3 loop spans 16 amino acids. Germline loops: CDR1 SGHRS, CDR2 YFSETQ. Trimming pared 3 bases from V and 6 bases from J, leaving 21 bases between. CDR3 sequence (DNA): TGCGCCAGCAGCTCTTGCCCCGGGCAGGGGAAAAATGGCTACACCTTC. Translated: CASSSCPGQGKNGYTF.

The V gene is TRBV28, the J gene TRBJ2-7; no firm D call. Per germline, CDR1 MDHEN and CDR2 SYDVKM. Trimming took off 6 bases at V and 3 bases at J, with 9 bases between the two ends. The CDR3 spans 12 residues. CDR3 protein: CASRTPGYEQYF. In DNA form, the CDR3 reads TGTGCCAGCAGGACCCCGGGCTACGAGCAGTACTTC.

This sequence joins TRBV7-9 and TRBJ2-2; TRBD1 matches 7 bases. This CDR3 spans 16 amino acids. J lost 2 bases, V lost 7 bases, and 10 bases had no gene match. The V gene's germline CDR1 is SEHNR and CDR2 FQNEAQ (reference sequence). In nucleotides, the CDR3 is TGTGCCAGCATAACTCCCGGGACAGATAACACCGGGGAGCTGTTTTTT. Its translation: CASITPGTDNTGELFF.

The gene calls are TRBV5-6 and TRBJ1-2; weak D call: TRBD1 (5 bases). Germline V CDR1 and CDR2: SGHDT, YYEEEE. Between the trimmed V and J ends, which lost 3 bases and 2 bases, there was a span of 8 bases. The CDR3 sequence is 13 residues long. The CDR3 sequence: CASSSDSNYGYTF. DNA for the CDR3: TGTGCCAGCAGCTCAGACAGCAACTATGGCTACACCTTC.

The chain combines TRBV7-9 with TRBJ1-3; weak D call: TRBD1 (5 bases). The CDR3 extends over 19 amino acids. The germline CDR1 and CDR2 sequences are SEHNR and FQNEAQ (reference sequence). V gave up 0 bases and J gave up 0 bases, with 18 bases separating them. As DNA, the CDR3 is TGTGCCAGCAGCTTAGCGCGGGCGGGACGGCCGCTCTCTGGAAACACCATATATTTT. Its protein product is CASSLARAGRPLSGNTIYF.